The TCR beta chain described here comes from a study of metastatic and nonmetastatic thyroid tumors. TCRdb reanalyzed the PCR reads with MiXCR. The repertoire holds about 15,000 clones, about 30% seen once, with about 26% in the top ten. Germline assignment: CDR1 DFQATT and CDR2 SNEGSKA (reference sequence). The CDR3 length is 15 residues. Patients had received no treatment of any kind before thyroid surgery. This receptor was identified in a female donor with papillary thyroid cancer or a benign thyroid nodule (not recorded which). Some clones in this sample may be carry-over from other donors' samples. Material for sequencing was tumor tissue. This chain uses TRBV20-1 with TRBJ1-4; 7 bases agree with TRBD1. The CDR3, as DNA: TGCAGGGATAGAGATATCCAGGGGGCTAATGAAAAACTGTTTTTT. Translation gives CRDRDIQGANEKLFF.